The clone carrying this TCR beta chain has more than one count but fewer than ten. Its antigen remains unidentified. Method: immunoSEQ multiplex PCR; TCRdb's copy keeps in-frame clones and lacks some. The sample includes 53,000 or so clones, 65% to 85% of them seen just once. All patients relapsed after autologous stem cell transplantation, and brentuximab vedotin exposure varied. Best overall response was complete response, partial response or progressive disease in these relapsed/refractory classical Hodgkin lymphoma patients. The source of the sample is a study of PD-1 blockade in classical Hodgkin lymphoma. Study-wide results and limits: Lower baseline TCR diversity marked trial partial responders and progressors. Relapsed/refractory patients reportedly had lower baseline diversity than newly diagnosed patients. Exclusion was applied to patients who started nivolumab under 1 year after ASCT.

CDR1 is KGHSH and CDR2 is LQKENI in the germline V gene. V lost 3 bases and J lost 0, with 5 bases in between. This CDR3 region has 13 residues. V usage is TRBV18 and J usage is TRBJ1-1; D not resolved. The TCR comes from a human donor with classical Hodgkin lymphoma. Sample: peripheral blood mononuclear cells (PBMCs), taken at baseline. CDR3 amino acids: CASSPSMNTEAFF. CDR3 nucleotide sequence: TGTGCCAGCTCACCGAGCATGAACACTGAAGCTTTCTTT.